This T cell receptor beta chain was observed in a study of patients and donors after allogeneic stem cell transplantation. Germline V CDR1 and CDR2: SEHNR, FQNEAQ (reference sequence). V lost 3 bases and J 8 bases, leaving 16 bases between the germline ends. The CDR3 sequence is 14 residues long. TCRdb passed the RT-PCR reads through MiXCR, listing each CDR3 protein once. The sample carries about 230,000 distinct CDR3 sequences, around 14% recorded once. The TCR comes from a human donor who was either an allogeneic HSCT recipient or a stem cell or donor lymphocyte infusion donor (not recorded which). It is not recorded whose cells these are; they may come from a transplant donor. The rearrangement links TRBV7-9 to TRBJ1-1, with unresolved D. Sequenced sample: blood, either unsorted or a sorted T cell fraction (not recorded which). CDR3 coding DNA: TGTGCCAGCAGCTTTGGCCAGCGGGGAACCGAAGCTTTCTTT. It encodes CASSFGQRGTEAFF.